These 4 T cell receptor beta chains were sequenced from one sample in a study of cytomegalovirus exposure and HLA in healthy donors. The PCR contained 60 Vbeta and 13 Jbeta primers. The repertoire was sequenced with immunoSEQ multiplex PCR; TCRdb's copy has only in-frame clones and lacks some. Here the sample spans 150,000 to 200,000 clones, 70% to 90% being singletons. Sequencing input: PBMCs. The source of these receptors is a young woman in good health and CMV-seronegative.

Of note for this clone: The sample holds other DNA sequences that translate to the same CDR3. The chain has TRBV6-5 and TRBJ1-2, with 9 nucleotides matching TRBD1. Germline CDR1 reads MNHEY; CDR2 reads SVGAGI. The CDR3 spans 13 residues. With V trimmed by 4 bases and J by 8 bases, 5 bases remained unmatched. CDR3 sequence reads: CASSWTGEGGYTF. The DNA of the CDR3 is TGTGCCAGCAGTTGGACAGGGGAGGGGGGCTACACCTTC.

The chain combines TRBV19 with TRBJ1-4; the D gene is possibly TRBD1 (6 bases). The CDR3 covers 17 residues. Germline lookup yields CDR1 LNHDA and CDR2 SQIVND (reference sequence). V lost 8 bases, J lost 0 bases, and 19 bases lay in between. The CDR3 nucleotides read TGTGCCAGTCTCTCGGGACACGCACAGGCAACTAATGAAAAACTGTTTTTT. It yields the protein CASLSGHAQATNEKLFF.

This rearrangement joins TRBV6-5 to TRBJ1-2; D is ambiguous. Per the germline V gene, CDR1 is MNHEY and CDR2 is SVGAGI. V was shortened by 6 bases and J by 4 bases, with 18 bases between the two germline ends. This CDR3 has 15 residues. CDR3 in amino acids: CASRPTLSSGYGYTF. CDR3 in DNA: TGTGCCAGCAGACCGACTCTCTCATCGGGCTATGGCTACACCTTC.

As to this clone: The identical CDR3 is also encoded by other nucleotide sequences in the sample. The chain employs TRBV30 and TRBJ1-2; D remains ambiguous. Germline loops: CDR1 GTSNPN, CDR2 SVGIG (reference sequence). Trimming removed 0 bases from V and 4 bases from J, with 9 bases in between. The CDR3 contains 13 residues. In DNA, the CDR3 is TGTGCCTGGAGTGTACTAGGGAGCTATGGCTACACCTTC. Amino acids: CAWSVLGSYGYTF.